The T cell receptor (beta chain) under discussion was sequenced for a study of cytomegalovirus exposure and HLA in healthy donors. The primer mix had 60 Vbeta and 13 Jbeta primers. Measured with immunoSEQ multiplex PCR; TCRdb has only the in-frame clones, and not every one. The sample includes more than 85,000 clones, 60% to 80% of them seen just once. Study-level results: V- and J-gene trimming of TCR beta was linked (in a later analysis) to a missense DCLRE1C variant.

Trimming removed 5 bases at V and 6 bases at J, with 20 bases between. The CDR3 has 15 residues. CDR1 is MNHEY and CDR2 is SMNVEV in the germline V gene (reference sequence). Only a few counts were recorded for this clone. The antigen remains unidentified. The sample was PBMCs. This TCR was recovered from a woman in her twenties or thirties in good health and CMV-seronegative. The genes are TRBV27 and TRBJ2-7; D perhaps matches TRBD1 (7 bases). The chain's CDR3 is CASSLSPHRGGEQYF. CDR3 DNA: TGTGCCAGCAGTCTGTCACCCCACAGGGGAGGCGAGCAGTACTTC.